Given below is one T cell receptor beta chain in context. Its target is unknown. The data originate from a study of T cell repertoires in cytomegalovirus infection. Study findings and constraints: HLA-C-restricted CMV-specific TCR beta clonotypes were dominant in the ex vivo response.

The junction had 9 bases not matched to a gene; V was cut back by 5 bases and J by 11 bases. The CDR3 covers 13 residues. The germline CDR1 and CDR2 sequences are DFQATT and SNEGSKA (reference sequence). TCRdb fed the reads into MiXCR, producing one record per CDR3 protein. Of around 310,000 distinct CDR3 sequences detected, just under 30% appear once; the ten largest clones hold around 20%. Here the sequenced sample was cultured PBMCs, taken from culture after CMV antigen stimulation. The chain links TRBV20-1 to TRBJ1-6, with 7 bases lining up with TRBD1. This receptor was identified in a human donor in good health (CMV status not recorded). Some clones in this sample may be carry-over from other donors' samples. In nucleotides, the CDR3 is TGCAGTGCTCCCGGGACAGCGAGACCACCCCTCCACTTT. This codes for CSAPGTARPPLHF.